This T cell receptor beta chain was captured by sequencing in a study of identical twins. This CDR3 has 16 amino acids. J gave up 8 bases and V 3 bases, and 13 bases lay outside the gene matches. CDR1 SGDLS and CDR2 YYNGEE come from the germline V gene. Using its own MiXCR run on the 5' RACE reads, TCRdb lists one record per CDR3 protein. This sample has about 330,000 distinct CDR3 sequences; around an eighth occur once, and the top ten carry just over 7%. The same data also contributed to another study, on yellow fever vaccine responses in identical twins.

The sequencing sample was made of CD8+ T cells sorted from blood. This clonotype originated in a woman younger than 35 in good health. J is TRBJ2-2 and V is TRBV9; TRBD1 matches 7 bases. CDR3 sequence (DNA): TGTGCCAGCAGCGCAGGCACAGGGGTTGGAGTAGGGGAGCTGTTTTTT. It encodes CASSAGTGVGVGELFF.